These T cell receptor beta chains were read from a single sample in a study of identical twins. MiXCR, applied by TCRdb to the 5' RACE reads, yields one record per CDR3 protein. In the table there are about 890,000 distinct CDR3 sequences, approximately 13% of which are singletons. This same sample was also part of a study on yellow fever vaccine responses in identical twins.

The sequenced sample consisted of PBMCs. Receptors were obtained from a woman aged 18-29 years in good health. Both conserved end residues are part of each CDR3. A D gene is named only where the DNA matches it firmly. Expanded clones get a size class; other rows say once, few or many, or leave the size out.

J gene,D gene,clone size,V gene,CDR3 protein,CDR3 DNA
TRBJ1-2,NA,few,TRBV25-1,CASSDTFNYGYTF,TGTGCCAGCAGTGACACTTTTAACTATGGCTACACCTTC
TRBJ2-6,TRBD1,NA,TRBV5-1,CASSSTGPRTGGSGANVLTF,TGCGCCAGCAGTTCGACCGGTCCTCGGACAGGAGGTTCTGGGGCCAACGTCCTGACTTTC
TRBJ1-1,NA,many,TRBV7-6,CASSLAKVANTEAFF,TGTGCCAGCAGCTTAGCGAAGGTCGCGAACACTGAAGCTTTCTTT
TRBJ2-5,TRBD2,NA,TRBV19,CASSIGRLAGETQYF,TGTGCCAGTAGTATAGGTCGACTAGCGGGAGAGACCCAGTACTTC
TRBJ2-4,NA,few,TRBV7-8,CASSLYWTKNIQYF,TGTGCCAGCAGCTTATACTGGACAAAAAACATTCAGTACTTC
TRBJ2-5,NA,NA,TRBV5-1,CASSLVGGPQETQYF,TGCGCCAGCAGCTTGGTTGGGGGACCCCAAGAGACCCAGTACTTC
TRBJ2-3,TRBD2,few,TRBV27,CASSLSPSGVGDTQYF,TGTGCCAGCAGCCTGTCCCCTAGCGGGGTTGGAGATACGCAGTATTTT
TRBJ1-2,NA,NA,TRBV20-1,CSARVAANINYGYTF,TGCAGTGCTAGAGTGGCAGCCAACATTAACTATGGCTACACCTTC
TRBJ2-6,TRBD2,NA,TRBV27,CASSLGGGDSGANVLTF,TGTGCCAGCAGTTTAGGGGGGGGGGACTCTGGGGCCAACGTCCTGACTTTC
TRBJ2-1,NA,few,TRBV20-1,CSATPWGDTAYNEQFF,TGCAGTGCTACCCCTTGGGGGGATACGGCCTACAATGAGCAGTTCTTC
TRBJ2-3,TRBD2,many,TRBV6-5,CASSYAALAGGTDTQYF,TGTGCCAGCAGTTACGCGGCTTTAGCGGGAGGCACAGATACGCAGTATTTT
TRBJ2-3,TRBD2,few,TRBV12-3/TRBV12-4,CASSTFGAGGTDTQYF,TGTGCCAGCAGCACTTTCGGAGCGGGGGGCACAGATACGCAGTATTTT
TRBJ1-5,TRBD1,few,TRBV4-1,CASSQEVTGKSPQHF,TGCGCCAGCAGCCAAGAGGTGACAGGGAAGTCGCCCCAGCATTTT
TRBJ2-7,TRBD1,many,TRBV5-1,CASSTGQGAIYEQYF,TGCGCCAGCAGCACCGGACAGGGGGCGATCTACGAGCAGTACTTC
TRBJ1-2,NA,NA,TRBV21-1,CASSMAKVSGYTF,TGTGCCAGCAGCATGGCTAAAGTTAGTGGCTACACCTTC
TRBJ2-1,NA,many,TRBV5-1,CASSLSGIHEQFF,TGCGCCAGCAGCTTGTCAGGTATCCATGAGCAGTTCTTC